The source of this T cell receptor beta chain is a study of OX40 agonist ivuxolimab in advanced cancers. Generated by immunoSEQ multiplex PCR, the TCRdb table keeps only in-frame clones and is missing some. The table has 95,000 to 100,000 clones, approximately 83% seen once. Study-wide findings and caveats: At 0.1 to 3.0 mg/kg and by week 6, clonal expansion occurred in CD4+ and CD8+ blood T cells.

Comments on this clone: Antigen unknown.

Germline V CDR1 and CDR2: LNHNV, YYDKDF (reference sequence). With 0 bases removed from V and 7 bases from J, the gap between germline ends came to 13 bases. CDR3 length: 15 amino acids. The source is an adult with an advanced solid tumor such as melanoma, head and neck, liver or kidney cancer. The input for sequencing was CD4+ or CD8+ T cells sorted from blood, taken in a trial of the OX40 agonist ivuxolimab. The V and J genes are TRBV15 and TRBJ2-1; D is unclear. The CDR3 loop is CATSREGILMNEQFF. CDR3 sequence (DNA): TGTGCCACCAGCAGAGAAGGAATCCTCATGAATGAGCAGTTCTTC.